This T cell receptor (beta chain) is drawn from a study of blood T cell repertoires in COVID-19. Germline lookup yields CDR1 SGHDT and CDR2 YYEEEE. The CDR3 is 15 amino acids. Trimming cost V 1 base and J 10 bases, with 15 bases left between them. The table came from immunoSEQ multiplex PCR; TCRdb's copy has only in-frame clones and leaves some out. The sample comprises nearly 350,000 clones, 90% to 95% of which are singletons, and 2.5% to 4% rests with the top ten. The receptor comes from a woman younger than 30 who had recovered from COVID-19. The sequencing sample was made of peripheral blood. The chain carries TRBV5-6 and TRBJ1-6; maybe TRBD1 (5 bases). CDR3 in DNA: TGTGCCAGCAGCTTGTTACAGGCCACGGACTCACCCCTCCACTTT. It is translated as CASSLLQATDSPLHF.